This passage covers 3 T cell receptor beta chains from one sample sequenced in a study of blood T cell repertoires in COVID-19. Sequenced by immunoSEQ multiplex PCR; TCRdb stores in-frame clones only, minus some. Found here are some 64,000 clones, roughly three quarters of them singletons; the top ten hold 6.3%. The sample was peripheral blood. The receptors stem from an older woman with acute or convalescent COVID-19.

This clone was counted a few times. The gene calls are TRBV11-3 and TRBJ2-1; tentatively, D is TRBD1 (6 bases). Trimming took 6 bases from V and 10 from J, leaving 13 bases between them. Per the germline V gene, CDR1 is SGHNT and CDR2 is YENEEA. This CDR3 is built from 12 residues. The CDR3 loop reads CASSKTGGEQFF. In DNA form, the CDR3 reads TGTGCCAGCAGTAAGACAGGAGGCGAGCAGTTCTTC.

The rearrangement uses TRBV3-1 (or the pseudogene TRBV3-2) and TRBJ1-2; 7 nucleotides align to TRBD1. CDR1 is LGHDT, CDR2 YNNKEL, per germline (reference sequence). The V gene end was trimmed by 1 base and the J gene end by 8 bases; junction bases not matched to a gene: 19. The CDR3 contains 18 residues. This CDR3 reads CASSQGLGDSLSFGGYTF. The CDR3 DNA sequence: TGTGCCAGCAGCCAAGGTCTAGGGGACAGCCTGTCTTTCGGAGGCTACACCTTC.

The DNA for the CDR3 is TGTGCCAGCCGGGGGCGGGAGGGCTACACCTTC. Protein product: CASRGREGYTF. This chain uses TRBV28 with TRBJ1-2; D is perhaps TRBD1 (6 bases). The CDR3 sequence is 11 residues long. V was pared by 8 bases and J by 8 bases, with 12 bases between. CDR1 MDHEN and CDR2 SYDVKM come from the germline V gene.